This T cell receptor (beta chain) was observed in a study of PD-L1 blockade in urothelial cancer. Here immunoSEQ multiplex PCR was the method, and the copy in TCRdb shows in-frame clones only, minus some. The table has about 79,000 clones, 86% seen once. Time point given: pretreatment peripheral blood. CDR3 length equals 14 residues. V gave up 5 bases and J gave up 2 bases; unmatched junction bases: 4. The germline V gene has CDR1 ENHRY and CDR2 SYGVKD. The clonotype was recovered from a man in his sixties with urothelial cancer. The material sequenced was PBMCs, taken around atezolizumab (anti-PD-L1) treatment. The chain recombines TRBV10-3 with TRBJ2-3, with 7 bases lining up with TRBD2. The CDR3, as DNA: TGTGCCATCAGTCACGGGGGGAACACAGATACGCAGTATTTT. Translated, it gives CAISHGGNTDTQYF.